This T cell receptor beta chain stems from a study of response to subunit inactivated influenza vaccine. The CDR3 is made up of 19 amino acids. J gave up 6 bases and V 0 bases, and 15 bases lay outside the gene matches. Per the germline V gene, CDR1 is LGHNA and CDR2 is YSLEER. This clonotype came up a few times. The target antigen is unknown. Study outcomes and limitations: That few new T cells are recruited by each seasonal influenza vaccination was the authors' suggestion.

TCRdb re-derived calls from the RT-PCR reads in MiXCR, one entry per CDR3 protein. This table has roughly 790,000 distinct CDR3 sequences, around 20% appearing once. The clonotype was recovered from a man in his forties or fifties who received an inactivated influenza vaccine. The genes are TRBV4-3 and TRBJ2-7; 12 bases map to TRBD2. The sample in question was PBMCs from blood, obtained around 5 days after vaccination. CDR3 in DNA: TGCGCCAGCAGCCAAGAGGGTTATAGGACTAGCGGGAATGGTGGCGAGCAGTACTTC. Translation gives CASSQEGYRTSGNGGEQYF.